This T cell receptor (beta chain) originates from a study of chemoradiotherapy in HPV16-positive cancers. Study at large: Functional T-cell assays on a couple of HPV16-positive patients' cells defined candidate HPV-specific clones and common TCR motifs.

Some clones are missing from TCRdb's copy, which holds only in-frame ones; the method was immunoSEQ multiplex PCR. The sample records approximately 27,000 clones, roughly 82% being singletons. Trimming at V came to 1 base and at J to 7 bases, leaving 5 bases not matched to a gene. There are 16 residues in the CDR3. CDR1 and CDR2 (germline): SEHNR, FQNEAQ (reference sequence). The clonotype comes from a human donor with HPV-associated anogenital cancer. V is TRBV7-9 and J is TRBJ2-1; 12 positions agree with TRBD1. This sample comprised blood, obtained from a patient who underwent chemoradiotherapy. CDR3 protein: CASSLGLGQGANEQFF. In DNA, the CDR3 is TGTGCCAGCAGCTTAGGATTGGGACAGGGGGCGAATGAGCAGTTCTTC.